This T cell receptor (beta chain) is from a study of CD8+CD57+ T cells in acquired aplastic anemia. General observations from the study: Overlap between patients and controls comprised about 30 CD8+ CDR3 sequences.

Genomic DNA templated the TCR beta VDJ and CDR3 profiling. TCRdb analysed the reads with MiXCR anew, one entry per CDR3 protein. The sample yields roughly 180,000 distinct CDR3 sequences, roughly half seen once. This clonotype was seen more than once but under ten times. The antigen remains unidentified. Sequences were obtained from sorted CD4+, CD8+, or CD8+CD57+ T cells (not recorded which) from PBMCs. The receptor's source is a human donor in good health.

The CDR3 here is CATSRDASTGELFF. The CDR3 DNA reads TGTGCCACCAGCAGAGATGCGAGCACCGGGGAGCTGTTTTTT. The V and J genes are TRBV15 and TRBJ2-2; no definite D call. This CDR3 region has 14 residues. Trimming removed 0 bases at V and 4 bases at J, with 6 bases between. Germline CDR1 is LNHNV and CDR2 is YYDKDF (reference sequence).